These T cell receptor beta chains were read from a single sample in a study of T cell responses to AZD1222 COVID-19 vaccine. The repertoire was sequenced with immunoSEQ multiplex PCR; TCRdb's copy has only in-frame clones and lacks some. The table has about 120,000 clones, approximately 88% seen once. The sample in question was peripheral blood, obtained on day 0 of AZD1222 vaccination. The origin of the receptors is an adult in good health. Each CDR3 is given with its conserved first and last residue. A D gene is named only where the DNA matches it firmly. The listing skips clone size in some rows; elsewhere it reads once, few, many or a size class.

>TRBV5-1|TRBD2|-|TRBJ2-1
CASSPIAGLDYNEQFF
TGCGCCAGCAGCCCCATAGCGGGCCTGGACTACAATGAGCAGTTCTTC
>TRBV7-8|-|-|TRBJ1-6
CASSLRDIDNSPLHF
TGTGCCAGCAGCTTACGGGACATAGATAATTCACCCCTCCACTTT
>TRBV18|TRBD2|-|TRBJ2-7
CASSFLAGGSSYEQYF
TGTGCCAGCTCTTTTCTAGCGGGAGGGAGTTCCTACGAGCAGTACTTC
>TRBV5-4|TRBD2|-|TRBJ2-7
CASRHTSGDYEQYF
TGTGCCAGCAGGCACACTAGCGGCGACTACGAGCAGTACTTC
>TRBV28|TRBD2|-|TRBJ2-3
CASRVGTSGTDTQYF
TGTGCCAGCAGGGTTGGGACTAGCGGTACAGATACGCAGTATTTT
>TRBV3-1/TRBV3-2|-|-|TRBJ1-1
CASSQQGPAGTEAFF
TGTGCCAGCAGCCAACAAGGACCAGCTGGCACTGAAGCTTTCTTT
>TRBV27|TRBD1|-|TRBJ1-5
CASSYPQDRLQHF
TGTGCCAGCAGTTATCCCCAGGACAGGCTTCAGCATTTT
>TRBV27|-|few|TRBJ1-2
CASSLSGGRRGYTF
TGTGCCAGCAGTTTATCGGGGGGGCGTCGAGGCTACACCTTC
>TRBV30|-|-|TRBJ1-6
CAWEGAGNSPLHF
TGTGCCTGGGAAGGGGCTGGTAATTCACCCCTCCACTTT
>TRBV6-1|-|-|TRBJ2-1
CASSERRDTSYEFF
TGTGCCAGCAGTGAACGAAGGGACACCTCCTATGAGTTCTTC
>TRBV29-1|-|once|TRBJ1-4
CSVLTGSYPTNEKLFF
TGCAGCGTGCTGACAGGATCCTATCCAACTAATGAAAAACTGTTTTTT
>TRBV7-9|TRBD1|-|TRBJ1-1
CASSLVQGDTEAFF
TGTGCCAGCAGCTTAGTTCAGGGGGACACTGAAGCTTTCTTT
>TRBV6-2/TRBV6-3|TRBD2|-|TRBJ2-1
CASSSLAGAVGGFF
TGTGCCAGCAGTTCACTAGCGGGTGCCGTGGGCGGGTTCTTC
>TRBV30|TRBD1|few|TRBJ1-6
CAWCPRDRGHSPLHF
TGTGCCTGGTGTCCCCGGGACAGGGGGCATTCACCCCTCCACTTT
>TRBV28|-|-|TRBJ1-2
CASSFPLGYGYTF
TGTGCCAGCAGTTTTCCCTTGGGGTATGGCTACACCTTC
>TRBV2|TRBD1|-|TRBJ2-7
CASSPGTAYEQYF
TGTGCCAGCAGTCCCGGGACAGCTTACGAGCAGTACTTC
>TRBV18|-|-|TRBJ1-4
CASSPSTGSREKLFF
TGTGCCAGCTCACCATCGACAGGCTCCCGCGAAAAACTGTTTTTT
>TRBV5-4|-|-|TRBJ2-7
CASSPDSTKSSYEQYF
TGTGCCAGCAGCCCCGATTCAACGAAGAGCTCCTACGAGCAGTACTTC
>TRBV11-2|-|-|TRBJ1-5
CASTQGINQPQHF
TGTGCCAGCACCCAGGGCATCAATCAGCCCCAGCATTTT
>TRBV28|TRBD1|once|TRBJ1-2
CASRRQGEVGYTF
TGTGCCAGCAGGCGACAGGGGGAGGTAGGCTACACCTTC
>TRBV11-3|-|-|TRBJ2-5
CASSSRDYQETQYF
TGTGCCAGCAGCTCCCGGGACTACCAAGAGACCCAGTACTTC
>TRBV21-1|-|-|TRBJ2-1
CASSKARVPYNEQFF
TGTGCCAGCAGCAAAGCCCGGGTCCCCTACAATGAGCAGTTCTTC
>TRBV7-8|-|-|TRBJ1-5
CASSLDRADQPQHF
TGTGCCAGCAGCTTAGACAGGGCGGATCAGCCCCAGCATTTT
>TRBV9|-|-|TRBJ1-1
CASSVGNTNTEAFF
TGTGCCAGCAGCGTCGGCAATACGAACACTGAAGCTTTCTTT
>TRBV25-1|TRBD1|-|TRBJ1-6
CASTGQGLGPLHF
TGTGCCAGCACCGGACAGGGGCTGGGCCCCCTCCACTTT
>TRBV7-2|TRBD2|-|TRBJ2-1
CASRRLAAYNEQFF
TGTGCCAGCAGGCGACTAGCGGCATACAATGAGCAGTTCTTC
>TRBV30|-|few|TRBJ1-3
CAWTYLSGWGASGNTIYF
TGTGCCTGGACGTATCTTTCCGGTTGGGGGGCCTCTGGAAACACCATATATTTT
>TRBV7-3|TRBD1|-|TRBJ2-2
CASSTGANTGELFF
TGTGCCAGCAGTACAGGGGCGAACACCGGGGAGCTGTTTTTT
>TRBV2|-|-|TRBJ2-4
CASSVDGAKNIQYF
TGTGCCAGCAGTGTTGACGGGGCCAAAAACATTCAGTACTTC
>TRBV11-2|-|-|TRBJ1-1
CASSPMNTEAFF
TGTGCCAGCAGCCCCATGAACACTGAAGCTTTCTTT
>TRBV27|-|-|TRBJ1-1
CASSHPNTEAFF
TGTGCCAGCAGCCACCCGAACACTGAAGCTTTCTTT
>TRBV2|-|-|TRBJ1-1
CAGTGDLNTEAFF
TGTGCCGGGACGGGGGACCTTAACACTGAAGCTTTCTTT
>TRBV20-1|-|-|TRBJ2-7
CSARGLYEQYF
TGCAGTGCTAGAGGGCTCTACGAGCAGTACTTC
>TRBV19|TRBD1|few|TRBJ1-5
CASHDAGGIQPQHF
TGTGCCAGTCACGATGCAGGGGGCATTCAGCCCCAGCATTTT
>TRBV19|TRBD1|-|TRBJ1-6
CASVSGTGGGSPLHF
TGTGCCAGTGTGTCCGGGACAGGGGGCGGGTCACCCCTCCACTTT
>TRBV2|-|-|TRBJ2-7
CASREDAYEQYF
TGTGCCAGCAGAGAAGACGCCTACGAGCAGTACTTC
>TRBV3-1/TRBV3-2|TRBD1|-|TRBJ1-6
CASRDRGPYDNSPLHF
TGTGCCAGCCGAGACAGGGGCCCCTACGATAATTCACCCCTCCACTTT
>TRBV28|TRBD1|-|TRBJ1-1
CASSLFTGGAGTEAFF
TGTGCCAGCAGTTTATTTACAGGGGGCGCGGGCACTGAAGCTTTCTTT
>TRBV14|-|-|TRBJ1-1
CASSQDAYAEAFF
TGTGCCAGCAGCCAAGATGCGTACGCTGAAGCTTTCTTT
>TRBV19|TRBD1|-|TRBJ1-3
CASSHRTGTYF
TGTGCCAGTAGTCATCGGACAGGGACATATTTT
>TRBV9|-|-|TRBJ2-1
CASSSEGHNEQFF
TGTGCCAGCAGCTCGGAGGGTCACAATGAGCAGTTCTTC
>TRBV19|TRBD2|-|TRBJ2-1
CASRPVGGKNNEQFF
TGTGCCAGTAGGCCCGTGGGGGGGAAGAACAATGAGCAGTTCTTC
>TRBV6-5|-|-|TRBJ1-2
CASSYGESSGYTF
TGTGCCAGCAGTTACGGGGAATCTAGTGGCTACACCTTC
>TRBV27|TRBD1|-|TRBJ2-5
CASNPLLGTGEETQYF
TGTGCCAGCAATCCCCTCCTCGGGACAGGGGAAGAGACCCAGTACTTC
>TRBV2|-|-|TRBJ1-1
CASKKQVTEAFF
TGTGCCAGCAAAAAACAGGTAACTGAAGCTTTCTTT